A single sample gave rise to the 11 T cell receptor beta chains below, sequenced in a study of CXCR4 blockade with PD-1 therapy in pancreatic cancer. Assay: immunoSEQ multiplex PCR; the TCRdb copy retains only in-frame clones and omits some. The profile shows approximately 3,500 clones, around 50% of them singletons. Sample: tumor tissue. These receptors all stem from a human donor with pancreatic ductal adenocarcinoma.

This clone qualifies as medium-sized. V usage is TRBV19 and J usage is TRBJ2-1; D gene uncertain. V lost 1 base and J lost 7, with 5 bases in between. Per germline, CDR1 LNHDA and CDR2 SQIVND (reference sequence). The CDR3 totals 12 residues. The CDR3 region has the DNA TGTGCCAGTAGTATAGGGGCAAATGAGCAGTTCTTC. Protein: CASSIGANEQFF.

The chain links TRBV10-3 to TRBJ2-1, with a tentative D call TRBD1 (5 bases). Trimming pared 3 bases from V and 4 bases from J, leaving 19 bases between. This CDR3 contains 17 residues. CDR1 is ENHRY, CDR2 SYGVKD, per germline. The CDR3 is CAISEVVWAGKYNEQFF. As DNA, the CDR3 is TGTGCCATCAGTGAAGTCGTTTGGGCAGGGAAGTACAATGAGCAGTTCTTC.

The CDR3 DNA reads as TGTGCCAGCAGTCAAGATGACAGGGACTACGAGCAGTACTTC. It specifies CASSQDDRDYEQYF. The V and J genes are TRBV28 and TRBJ2-7; 7 bases fit TRBD1. The germline CDR1 and CDR2 sequences are MDHEN and SYDVKM. The CDR3 consists of 14 residues. Losses at the gene ends were 5 bases for V and 3 bases for J; bases not matched to a gene: 7.

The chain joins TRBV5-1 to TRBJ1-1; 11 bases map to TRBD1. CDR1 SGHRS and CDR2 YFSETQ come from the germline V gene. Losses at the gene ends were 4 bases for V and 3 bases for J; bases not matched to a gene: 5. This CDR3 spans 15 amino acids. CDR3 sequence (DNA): TGCGCCAGCAGCGCGGGGACAGGGGGAGACACTGAAGCTTTCTTT. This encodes CASSAGTGGDTEAFF.

This chain's CDR3 is CASSPSAGRGTDTQYF. The CDR3 bases are TGTGCCAGCAGTCCCTCGGCGGGTCGGGGCACAGATACGCAGTATTTT. The V call is TRBV28, the J call TRBJ2-3; D may be TRBD2 (5 bases). The CDR3 is 16 amino acids. Germline assignment: CDR1 MDHEN and CDR2 SYDVKM. Trimming left V 5 bases short and J 1 base short, with 16 bases between.

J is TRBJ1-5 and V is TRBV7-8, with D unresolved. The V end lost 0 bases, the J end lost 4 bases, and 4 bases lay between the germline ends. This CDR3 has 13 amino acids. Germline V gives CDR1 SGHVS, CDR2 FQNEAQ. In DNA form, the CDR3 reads TGTGCCAGCAGCTTAGCGATAAATCAGCCCCAGCATTTT. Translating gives CASSLAINQPQHF.

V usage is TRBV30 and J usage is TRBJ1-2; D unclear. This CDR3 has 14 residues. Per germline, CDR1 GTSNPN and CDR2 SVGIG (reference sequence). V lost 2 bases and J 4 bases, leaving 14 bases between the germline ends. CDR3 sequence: CAWSHAQNSYGYTF. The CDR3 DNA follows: TGTGCCTGGAGTCACGCACAAAATTCCTATGGCTACACCTTC.

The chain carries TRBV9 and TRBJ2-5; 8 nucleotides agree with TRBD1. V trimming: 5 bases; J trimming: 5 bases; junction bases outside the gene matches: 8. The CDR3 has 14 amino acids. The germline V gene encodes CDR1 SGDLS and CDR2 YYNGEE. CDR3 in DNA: TGTGCCAGCAGTCCCCAGGGGGCGCGGGAGACCCAGTACTTC. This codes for CASSPQGARETQYF.

The CDR3 loop reads CASSMSGLSSYNEQFF. As DNA, the CDR3 is TGTGCCAGTAGTATGTCAGGGTTGAGCTCCTACAATGAGCAGTTCTTC. The chain has TRBV19 and TRBJ2-1; TRBD1 might be the D (5 bases). Per germline, CDR1 LNHDA and CDR2 SQIVND (reference sequence). Trimming took 3 bases from V and 0 from J, leaving 12 bases between them. This CDR3 has 16 amino acids. The full variable domain, rest sourced from reference TRBV19 and TRBJ2-1, is DGGITQSPKYLFRKEGQNVTLSCEQNLNHDAMYWYRQDPGQGLRLIYYSQIVNDFQKGDIAEGYSVSREKKESFPLTVTSAQKNPTAFYLCASSMSGLSSYNEQFFGPGTRLTVL.

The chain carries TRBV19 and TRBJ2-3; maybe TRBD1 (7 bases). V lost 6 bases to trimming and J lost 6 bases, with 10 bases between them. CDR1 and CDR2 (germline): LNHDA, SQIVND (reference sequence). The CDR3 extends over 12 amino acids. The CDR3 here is CASSPGGDTQYF. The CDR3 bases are TGTGCCAGTAGCCCAGGGGGGGATACGCAGTATTTT.

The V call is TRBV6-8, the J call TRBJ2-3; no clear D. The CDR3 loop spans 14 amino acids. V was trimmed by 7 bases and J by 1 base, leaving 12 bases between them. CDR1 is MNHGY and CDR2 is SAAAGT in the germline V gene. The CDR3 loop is CASTLTARTDTQYF. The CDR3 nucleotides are TGTGCCAGCACCCTAACAGCCCGCACAGATACGCAGTATTTT.